What follows are 8 T cell receptor beta chains derived from one specimen sequenced in a study of CD8+CD57+ T cells in acquired aplastic anemia. By flow cytometry, patients selected for sequencing had shown an expansion of CD8+CD57+ cells. Genomic DNA provided the template from which TCR beta VDJ and CDR3 profiles were obtained. TCRdb ran MiXCR on the reads and lists one entry per CDR3 protein. The sample yields about 180,000 distinct CDR3 sequences, 63% seen once. Sequenced material: sorted CD4+, CD8+, or CD8+CD57+ T cells (not recorded which) from PBMCs. The receptors stem from a human donor with aplastic anemia.

The chain employs TRBV7-3 and TRBJ2-2, with 11 bases aligning to TRBD2. The CDR3 loop spans 19 amino acids. J gave up 0 bases and V 1 base, and 7 bases lay outside the gene matches. Germline loops: CDR1 SGHTA, CDR2 FQGTGA. The CDR3 spells CASSLMGLAGGANTGELFF. The CDR3 DNA sequence: TGTGCCAGCAGCTTAATGGGGCTAGCGGGGGGTGCGAACACCGGGGAGCTGTTTTTT.

This clonotype was recorded many times. The CDR3 DNA follows: TGTGCCAGCAGTGGGGGTAGACAGGGGAGATATAGCAATCAGCCCCAGCATTTT. Encoded protein: CASSGGRQGRYSNQPQHF. The chain joins TRBV12-3 or TRBV12-4 to TRBJ1-5, with 8 bases lining up with TRBD1. The CDR3 runs to 18 residues. After removal of 5 bases from V and 0 bases from J, the junction contained 12 bases not matched to a gene.

There are many counts of this clonotype. CDR3: CAWTSRQGTNYGYTF. In DNA, the CDR3 is TGTGCCTGGACCTCAAGACAGGGGACCAACTATGGCTACACCTTC. V and J are TRBV30 and TRBJ1-2; 8 bases match TRBD1. Losses at the gene ends were 4 bases for V and 2 bases for J; bases not matched to a gene: 9. CDR1 is GTSNPN and CDR2 is SVGIG in the germline V gene (reference sequence). The CDR3 spans 15 residues.

The chain couples TRBV12-3 or TRBV12-4 to TRBJ2-7; maybe TRBD2 (7 bases). Trimming took 6 bases from V and 10 from J, leaving 22 bases between them. This CDR3 region has 14 residues. The CDR3 DNA follows: TGTGCCAGCAGCGAGACCAACAGGGACTATGAACAGTACTTC. Protein sequence: CASSETNRDYEQYF.

This clonotype is a singleton in its sample. The CDR3 region has the DNA TGCGCCAGCAGCTTCGGGACCTTGAACACTGAAGCTTTCTTT. Translation: CASSFGTLNTEAFF. V and J are TRBV5-1 and TRBJ1-1; maybe TRBD1 (5 bases). CDR1 and CDR2 (germline): SGHRS, YFSETQ. V lost 2 bases and J 0 bases, leaving 8 bases between the germline ends. The CDR3 totals 14 residues.

The chain has TRBV24-1 and TRBJ1-2; D may be TRBD1 (6 bases). The CDR3 runs to 14 residues. Trimming took 1 base from V and 8 from J, leaving 13 bases between them. Germline V lookup: CDR1 KGHDR, CDR2 SFDVKD. CDR3 protein: CATSDFTSGEGYTF. CDR3 DNA sequence: TGTGCCACCAGTGATTTTACTTCAGGGGAAGGCTACACCTTC.

In this sample, this clonotype turned up many times. This chain uses TRBV9 with TRBJ1-2; TRBD1 aligns across 12 bases. The CDR3 contains 15 residues. The germline V gene has CDR1 SGDLS and CDR2 YYNGEE. V gave up 0 bases and J gave up 6 bases; unmatched junction bases: 3. The CDR3, as DNA: TGTGCCAGCAGCGTAGACGGGACAGGGGGCAATGGCTACACCTTC. As protein: CASSVDGTGGNGYTF.

This clonotype was detected only once. This sequence joins TRBV4-2 and TRBJ2-7; 9 positions agree with TRBD2. J lost 3 bases, V lost 0 bases, and 9 bases had no gene match. This CDR3 has 17 amino acids. CDR1 is LGHNA and CDR2 is YNFKEQ in the germline V gene. The CDR3 spells CASSQEPRATSGYEQYF. The CDR3, as DNA: TGTGCCAGCAGCCAAGAACCCCGCGCGACTAGCGGCTACGAGCAGTACTTC.